These 32 T cell receptor beta chains share one sample of origin, sequenced in a study of cytomegalovirus exposure and HLA in healthy donors. The PCR used 60 Vbeta and 13 Jbeta primers. The protocol was immunoSEQ multiplex PCR, while the TCRdb copy is restricted to in-frame clones and leaves out a portion. This listing includes around 210,000 clones. Sequencing used PBMCs. Every receptor here comes from a girl aged 2-9 years in good health and CMV-seropositive.

DNA for the CDR3: TGTGCCAGCAGCCCGGGACAGGGGGCGGCTAACTATGGCTACACCTTC. Protein sequence: CASSPGQGAANYGYTF. The chain couples TRBV7-2 to TRBJ1-2; 12 bases are a match to TRBD1. Germline V CDR1 and CDR2: SGHTA, FQGNSA. V lost 5 bases, J lost 0 bases, and 4 bases stayed unmatched. This CDR3 region has 16 residues.

The V gene is TRBV19, the J gene TRBJ1-4; no reliable D call. The J call may be wrong; the DNA end is better matched by TRBJ2-2. This CDR3 is 11 amino acids long. The germline V gene has CDR1 LNHDA and CDR2 SQIVND (reference sequence). In DNA form, the CDR3 reads TGTGCCAGTACAGAAACGGGGGAGCTGTTTTTT. It yields the protein CASTETGELFF.

V usage is TRBV29-1 and J usage is TRBJ2-5; 14 positions agree with TRBD2. The CDR3 runs 16 residues. The junction had 7 bases not matched to a gene; V was cut back by 5 bases and J by 2 bases. Germline values: CDR1 SQVTM, CDR2 ANQGSEA. The CDR3 here is CSVPRLAGGPQETQYF. The CDR3 coding sequence is TGCAGCGTTCCGCGACTAGCGGGAGGGCCTCAAGAGACCCAGTACTTC.

The chain has TRBV18 and TRBJ1-2, with 10 bases lining up with TRBD1. Germline V lookup: CDR1 KGHSH, CDR2 LQKENI. The CDR3 covers 15 residues. V gave up 2 bases and J gave up 4 bases; unmatched junction bases: 4. The CDR3 nucleotides are TGTGCCAGCTCACCAGCGGACAGGGGGGGCTATGGCTACACCTTC. It specifies CASSPADRGGYGYTF.

V and J are TRBV5-1 and TRBJ2-1; 11 bases align to TRBD2. The CDR3 totals 16 residues. The ends lost 0 bases at V and 7 bases at J; junction bases unmatched: 6. Germline assignment: CDR1 SGHRS and CDR2 YFSETQ. Here the CDR3 DNA reads TGCGCCAGCAGCTTGGCCTTTAGCGGGAGGGGGAATGAGCAGTTCTTC. It is translated as CASSLAFSGRGNEQFF. The full variable domain, in which reference TRBV5-1 and TRBJ2-1 provide the parts outside the CDR3, is KAGVTQTPRYLIKTRGQQVTLSCSPISGHRSVSWYQQTPGQGLQFLFEYFSETQRNKGNFPGRFSGRQFSNSRSEMNVSTLELGDSALYLCASSLAFSGRGNEQFFGPGTRLTVL.

Of note for this clone: In the same sample, other DNA sequences code for this CDR3. J is TRBJ1-1 and V is TRBV28; D uncertain. V was cut by 5 bases and J by 8 bases, with 18 bases left in between. The germline gives CDR1 MDHEN, CDR2 SYDVKM. The CDR3 is 14 residues long. The chain's CDR3 is CASSAYPTGREAFF. The CDR3 nucleotides are TGTGCCAGCAGTGCTTATCCCACGGGAAGGGAAGCTTTCTTT.

V is TRBV4-1 and J is TRBJ2-7, with 14 bases that match TRBD2. V lost 3 bases to trimming and J lost 3 bases; unmatched junction nucleotides: 1. This CDR3 comprises 15 residues. CDR1 is MGHRA and CDR2 is YSYEKL in the germline V gene. CDR3 sequence: CASSQGLAGVYEQYF. The CDR3 DNA sequence: TGCGCCAGCAGCCAGGGACTAGCGGGAGTCTACGAGCAGTACTTC.

The V and J genes are TRBV6-5 and TRBJ1-1; a possible D gene is TRBD1 (6 bases). Trimming pared 3 bases from V and 0 bases from J, leaving 14 bases between. CDR1 and CDR2 from the germline V gene are MNHEY and SVGAGI. The CDR3 runs to 16 residues. As DNA, the CDR3 is TGTGCCAGCAGTTATGGTTCAGGGGCCATGAACACTGAAGCTTTCTTT. Amino acids: CASSYGSGAMNTEAFF.

This chain links TRBV18 with TRBJ2-3; TRBD2 matches at 10 bases. Germline CDR1 KGHSH, CDR2 LQKENI. V shed 2 bases, J shed 4 bases, and the junction held 9 bases outside the gene matches. The CDR3 length is 17 residues. The CDR3 sequence is CASSPASGSSPADTQYF. The CDR3 coding sequence is TGTGCCAGCTCACCAGCTAGCGGGAGCTCCCCCGCAGATACGCAGTATTTT.

The V and J genes are TRBV5-4 and TRBJ1-1; tentatively, D is TRBD1 (5 bases). V lost 0 bases, J lost 6 bases, and 9 bases lay in between. Germline V gives CDR1 SGHNT, CDR2 YYREEE (reference sequence). This CDR3 contains 13 residues. The CDR3 sequence: CASSLVGGSEAFF. Here the CDR3 DNA reads TGTGCCAGCAGCTTGGTGGGGGGATCTGAAGCTTTCTTT.

DNA for the CDR3: TGCAGCGCCCGGTCCGGGACTAGCGGGAGTTACGAGCAGTACTTC. It yields the protein CSARSGTSGSYEQYF. The genes are TRBV29-1 and TRBJ2-5; 14 bases map to TRBD2. Near its end, the DNA agrees better with TRBJ2-7, so the J call may be wrong. Germline V CDR1 and CDR2: SQVTM, ANQGSEA. This CDR3 contains 15 residues.

The V and J genes are TRBV6-1 and TRBJ2-7; D call uncertain. The CDR3 is 14 residues long. V was trimmed by 6 bases and J by 2 bases, leaving 14 bases between them. Germline V gives CDR1 MNHNS, CDR2 SASEGT. CDR3: CASSHSPAAYEQYF. CDR3 nucleotides: TGTGCCAGCAGCCATTCTCCGGCGGCCTACGAGCAGTACTTC.

About this clone: Relative to the germline gene, one junction end is altered; a read error may explain this. This chain links TRBV7-9 with TRBJ1-4, with 11 nucleotides matching TRBD1. The CDR3 has 16 residues. Germline CDR1 and CDR2: SEHNR and FQNEAQ (reference sequence). The CDR3, as DNA: TGTGCTAGCAGCCATCCTGGGGGACAGGGGGATGAAAAACTGTTTTTT. It encodes CASSHPGGQGDEKLFF.

The chain couples TRBV6-5 to TRBJ1-1; 9 positions agree with TRBD1. V was clipped by 2 bases and J by 12 bases; unmatched bases: 7. The germline CDR1 and CDR2 sequences are MNHEY and SVGAGI. The length of the CDR3 is 13 residues. CDR3 amino acids: CASSYAQGARSFF. Here the CDR3 DNA reads TGTGCCAGCAGTTACGCACAGGGGGCGAGGTCTTTCTTT.

The chain employs TRBV7-6 and TRBJ2-5; 8 bases fit TRBD2. The CDR3 spans 16 residues. The V segment lost 4 bases and the J segment 5 bases; nucleotides outside the gene matches: 12. From germline, CDR1 is SGHVS and CDR2 FNYEAQ. The DNA for the CDR3 is TGTGCCAGCAGCTACGATCTAGCGGGTAGTTGGGAGACCCAGTACTTC. Protein product: CASSYDLAGSWETQYF.

The rearrangement links TRBV10-3 to TRBJ1-2; D is unclear. The CDR3 has 11 amino acids. V was clipped by 2 bases and J by 7 bases, with 5 bases between them. Germline V lookup: CDR1 ENHRY, CDR2 SYGVKD. The CDR3 nucleotides are TGTGCCATCAGTGAGCACTCTGGCTACACCTTC. Translating it yields CAISEHSGYTF.

The gene calls are TRBV5-1 and TRBJ1-1, with 7 bases lining up with TRBD1. Germline V gene sequence: CDR1 SGHRS, CDR2 YFSETQ. There are 14 residues in the CDR3. V shed 4 bases and J 5 bases; nucleotides not matched to a gene: 8. The CDR3 spells CASSPRQGRTEAFF. The CDR3 nucleotides read TGCGCCAGCAGCCCGAGACAGGGTAGAACTGAAGCTTTCTTT.

V gene TRBV28 combines with J gene TRBJ2-1; 8 positions agree with TRBD2. The CDR3 totals 11 residues. From germline, CDR1 is MDHEN and CDR2 SYDVKM. Trimming cost V 7 bases and J 15 bases; bases outside gene matches: 8. The CDR3: CASKTGTRVFF. DNA of the CDR3: TGTGCCAGCAAAACCGGGACTAGAGTGTTCTTC. The full variable domain, in which reference TRBV28 and TRBJ2-1 provide the parts outside the CDR3, is DVKVTQSSRYLVKRTGEKVFLECVQDMDHENMFWYRQDPGLGLRLIYFSYDVKMKEKGDIPEGYSVSREKKERFSLILESASTNQTSMYLCASKTGTRVFFGPGTRLTVL.

This chain links TRBV2 with TRBJ2-7, with D perhaps matching TRBD1 (6 bases). V dropped 1 base and J dropped 2 bases, with 18 bases sitting between them. Germline values: CDR1 SNHLY, CDR2 FYNNEI. The CDR3 extends over 17 amino acids. The CDR3 nucleotides read TGTGCCAGCAGTGAAGGGAGGCAGGGGCCCCCCCCCTACGAGCAGTACTTC. It specifies CASSEGRQGPPPYEQYF.

The rearrangement uses TRBV5-4 and TRBJ2-2; perhaps TRBD1 as D (6 bases). Trimming took 5 bases from V and 1 from J, leaving 12 bases between them. The CDR3 has 15 amino acids. Germline V CDR1 and CDR2: SGHNT, YYREEE (reference sequence). The CDR3 is CASSPGTKNTGELFF. In DNA, the CDR3 is TGTGCCAGCAGTCCCGGGACAAAGAACACCGGGGAGCTGTTTTTT. The full variable domain, in which reference TRBV5-4 and TRBJ2-2 provide the parts outside the CDR3, is ETGVTQSPTHLIKTRGQQVTLRCSSQSGHNTVSWYQQALGQGPQFIFQYYREEENGRGNFPPRFSGLQFPNYSSELNVNALELDDSALYLCASSPGTKNTGELFFGEGSRLTVL.

V gene TRBV5-6 combines with J gene TRBJ2-2, with D perhaps matching TRBD2 (6 bases). V lost 4 bases to trimming and J lost 6 bases, with 13 bases between them. CDR3 length: 14 residues. Germline loops: CDR1 SGHDT, CDR2 YYEEEE. The CDR3 region has the DNA TGTGCCAGCAGCGCGGGACTGGGGGCCGGGGAGCTGTTTTTT. Protein: CASSAGLGAGELFF.

The chain joins TRBV27 to TRBJ2-3, with TRBD1 matching 9 bases. CDR1 is MNHEY, CDR2 SMNVEV, per germline (reference sequence). J was trimmed by 2 bases and V by 4 bases; bases with no gene match: 7. The CDR3 runs to 16 residues. Here the CDR3 DNA reads TGTGCCAGCAGTTCGAACACAGGGGGCCTCACAGATACGCAGTATTTT. This codes for CASSSNTGGLTDTQYF.

The genes are TRBV6-1 and TRBJ1-1; D is unclear. Germline values: CDR1 MNHNS, CDR2 SASEGT. V gave up 4 bases and J gave up 1 base, with 7 bases separating them. The CDR3 has 13 residues. The CDR3 sequence is CASSGHSNTEAFF. CDR3 nucleotide sequence: TGTGCCAGCAGTGGTCACTCGAACACTGAAGCTTTCTTT.

The chain employs TRBV28 and TRBJ2-7; possible D gene TRBD1, 6 bases. The length of the CDR3 is 16 residues. The ends were cut back, 2 bases at V and 5 bases at J, with 19 bases in the middle. Germline-derived CDR1 and CDR2 are MDHEN and SYDVKM. CDR3 sequence: CASSLASGRGSDEQYF. CDR3 in DNA: TGTGCCAGCAGTTTAGCTTCGGGCAGGGGTTCGGACGAGCAGTACTTC.

The J gene is TRBJ1-2, the V gene TRBV19, with TRBD1 as a possible D gene (6 bases). The length of the CDR3 is 14 residues. Per the germline V gene, CDR1 is LNHDA and CDR2 is SQIVND (reference sequence). The V gene lost 3 bases and the J gene lost 2 bases, with 10 bases spanning the gap. The CDR3 bases are TGTGCCAGTAGTATCTCAACAGGGAACTATGGCTACACCTTC. Amino acids: CASSISTGNYGYTF.

CDR3 sequence reads: CASSWISGSYEQYF. DNA for the CDR3: TGTGCCAGCAGTTGGATCAGCGGCTCCTACGAGCAGTACTTC. V and J are TRBV27 and TRBJ2-7; D is perhaps TRBD2 (5 bases). V lost 4 bases and J lost 0, with 10 bases in between. The CDR3 runs 14 residues. Germline loops: CDR1 MNHEY, CDR2 SMNVEV (reference sequence).

The J gene is TRBJ2-5, the V gene TRBV13; 9 bases match TRBD1. The junction had 3 bases not matched to a gene; V was cut back by 0 bases and J by 4 bases. The length of the CDR3 is 15 residues. Looked up from germline, CDR1 is PRHDT and CDR2 is FYEKMQ (reference sequence). The CDR3 sequence: CASSLGGQGGETQYF. The DNA of the CDR3 is TGTGCCAGCAGCTTAGGGGGACAGGGCGGAGAGACCCAGTACTTC. Based on the CDR3 plus reference TRBV13 and TRBJ2-5, the full variable domain is AAGVIQSPRHLIKEKRETATLKCYPIPRHDTVYWYQQGPGQDPQFLISFYEKMQSDKGSIPDRFSAQQFSDYHSELNMSSLELGDSALYFCASSLGGQGGETQYFGPGTRLLVL.

The V gene is TRBV19, the J gene TRBJ2-1, with D maybe TRBD1 (5 bases). This CDR3 contains 17 residues. Germline CDR1 reads LNHDA; CDR2 reads SQIVND (reference sequence). The V end was cut by 1 base, the J end by 9 bases, with 22 bases between. The CDR3 DNA is TGTGCCAGTAGTATAGGGGCCCCGAGAATAGGGGCGGTTGAGCAGTTCTTC. This sequence encodes CASSIGAPRIGAVEQFF.

The chain couples TRBV5-1 to TRBJ2-5, with TRBD2 matching over 8 bases. The CDR3 runs 15 residues. Per the germline V gene, CDR1 is SGHRS and CDR2 is YFSETQ. The V gene end was trimmed by 1 base and the J gene end by 7 bases; junction bases not matched to a gene: 9. CDR3 in DNA: TGCGCCAGCAGCTTGTCGGGAGGGCCTTTAGGGACCCAGTACTTC. This codes for CASSLSGGPLGTQYF.

This chain joins TRBV2 and TRBJ1-1; D is undetermined. Germline V CDR1 and CDR2: SNHLY, FYNNEI. Trimming took off 1 base at V and 11 bases at J, with 14 bases between the two ends. The CDR3 spans 13 residues. CDR3 DNA sequence: TGTGCCAGCAGTGAAGAGCCGGAGATAACGGCTTTCTTT. This translates into CASSEEPEITAFF.

V usage is TRBV4-2 and J usage is TRBJ2-7, with 7 bases aligning to TRBD2. Germline values: CDR1 LGHNA, CDR2 YNFKEQ. The CDR3 totals 16 residues. V was pared by 4 bases and J by 2 bases, with 11 bases of the junction left unmatched. DNA for the CDR3: TGTGCCAGCAGCCCAATACCCCAGGGACTACCCTACGAGCAGTACTTC. Protein sequence: CASSPIPQGLPYEQYF.

This chain links TRBV28 with TRBJ1-2; 9 positions agree with TRBD1. J lost 5 bases, V lost 3 bases, and 4 bases had no gene match. The germline CDR1 and CDR2 sequences are MDHEN and SYDVKM. The CDR3 has 14 residues. In nucleotides, the CDR3 is TGTGCCAGCAGTTTTTCGACAGGGGGGTATGGCTACACCTTC. Translated, it gives CASSFSTGGYGYTF.